This T cell receptor beta chain comes out of a study of OX40 agonist ivuxolimab in advanced cancers. V lost 2 bases, J lost 6 bases, and 11 bases lay in between. There are 13 residues in the CDR3. Per germline, CDR1 SGHRS and CDR2 YFSETQ. The table came from immunoSEQ multiplex PCR; TCRdb's copy has only in-frame clones and leaves some out. The sample has 90,000 or so clones; more than 85% are singletons. This chain joins TRBV5-1 and TRBJ1-1; D is unresolved. The receptor comes from an adult with an advanced solid tumor such as melanoma, head and neck, liver or kidney cancer. The sequenced sample was CD4+ or CD8+ T cells sorted from blood, obtained in a trial of the OX40 agonist ivuxolimab. For the CDR3, the DNA is TGCGCCAGCAGCTTAGTCGGGAGGGCTGAAGCTTTCTTT. This translates into CASSLVGRAEAFF.